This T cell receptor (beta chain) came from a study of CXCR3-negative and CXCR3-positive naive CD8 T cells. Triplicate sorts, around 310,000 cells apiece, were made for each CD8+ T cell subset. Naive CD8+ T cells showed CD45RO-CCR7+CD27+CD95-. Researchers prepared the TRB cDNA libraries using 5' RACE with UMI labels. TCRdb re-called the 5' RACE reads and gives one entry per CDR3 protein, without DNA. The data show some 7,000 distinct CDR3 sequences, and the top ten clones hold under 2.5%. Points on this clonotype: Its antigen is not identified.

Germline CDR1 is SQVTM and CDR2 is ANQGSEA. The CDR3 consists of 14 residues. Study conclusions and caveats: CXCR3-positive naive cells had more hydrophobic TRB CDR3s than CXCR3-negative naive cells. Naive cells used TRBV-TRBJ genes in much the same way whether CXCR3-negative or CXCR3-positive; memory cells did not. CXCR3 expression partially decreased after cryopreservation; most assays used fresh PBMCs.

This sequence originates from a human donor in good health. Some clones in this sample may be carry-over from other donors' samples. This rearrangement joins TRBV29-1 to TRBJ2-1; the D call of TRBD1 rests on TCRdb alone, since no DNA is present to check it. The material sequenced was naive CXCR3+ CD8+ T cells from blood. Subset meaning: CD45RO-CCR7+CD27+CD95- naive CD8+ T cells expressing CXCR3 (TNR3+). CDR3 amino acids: CSVVGTGSYNEQFF.